This T cell receptor beta chain originates from a study of identical twins. This CDR3 contains 15 residues. V shed 4 bases and J 2 bases; nucleotides not matched to a gene: 4. CDR1 and CDR2 from the germline V gene are LNHDA and SQIVND (reference sequence). This clonotype was counted only a few times. The target antigen is unknown. Unique molecular identifiers were present on the cDNA, which also gained a universal primer site by template switching. TCRdb used MiXCR to reprocess the 5' RACE reads, holding one entry per CDR3 protein. In the table there are 690,000 or so distinct CDR3 sequences, approximately 9% of which are singletons. Study results and limitations: Carriage of fewer insertions was seen in abundant cord blood beta clonotypes, whereas memory repertoires showed none. The study found weaker excess twin sharing in beta out-of-frame sequences. Alpha sequences out of frame and shared by twins had excess low generation probability.

These same data were also listed under a study on yellow fever vaccine responses in identical twins.

The TCR was taken from a woman aged 18-29 years in good health. The source material was PBMCs. This chain uses TRBV19 with TRBJ2-7; 11 bases map to TRBD2. The CDR3 loop is CASSTGLAATYEQYF. The CDR3 nucleotides are TGTGCCAGTAGTACGGGACTAGCGGCTACCTACGAGCAGTACTTC.